This is a list of T cell receptor beta chains from one sample in a study of cytomegalovirus exposure and HLA in healthy donors. The assay was immunoSEQ multiplex PCR, and TCRdb's table has in-frame clones only and misses some. The table lists 250,000 to 300,000 clones, 90% of them singletons. Material: PBMCs. Receptors were obtained from a young woman in good health and CMV-seronegative. Each CDR3 is given with its conserved first and last residue. Fields, in order: CDR3 protein, CDR3 DNA, V gene, clone size, D gene, J gene. The D gene is left open where the match is weak. Clone size is not always given. Where it is, it says once, few, many or a class for expanded clones.

CDR3aa: CASSPTQGNTEAFF; CDR3nt: TGCGCCAGCAGCCCGACCCAGGGGAACACTGAAGCTTTCTTT; v_gene: TRBV4-1; abundance: .; d_gene: .; j_gene: TRBJ1-1
CDR3aa: CASSQRRIAGTEAFF; CDR3nt: TGTGCCAGCTCACAGAGACGGATAGCGGGCACTGAAGCTTTCTTT; v_gene: TRBV18; abundance: .; d_gene: .; j_gene: TRBJ1-1
CDR3aa: CASSLTGSSAQYF; CDR3nt: TGTGCCAGCAGCTTGACGGGGAGTTCGGCGCAGTACTTC; v_gene: TRBV7-2; abundance: .; d_gene: .; j_gene: TRBJ2-7
CDR3aa: CATSRPGPGELFF; CDR3nt: TGTGCCACCAGCAGGCCAGGCCCCGGGGAGCTGTTTTTT; v_gene: TRBV15; abundance: .; d_gene: .; j_gene: TRBJ2-2
CDR3aa: CASSKSDGYTF; CDR3nt: TGTGCCAGCAGCAAATCGGATGGCTACACCTTC; v_gene: TRBV21-1; abundance: .; d_gene: .; j_gene: TRBJ1-2
CDR3aa: CASSGTPERGGDTDTQYF; CDR3nt: TGTGCCAGCAGTGGGACGCCTGAGCGGGGGGGCGACACAGATACGCAGTATTTT; v_gene: TRBV6-4; abundance: .; d_gene: TRBD2; j_gene: TRBJ2-3
CDR3aa: CASRTLAGTPYEQYF; CDR3nt: TGTGCCAGCAGGACTCTAGCGGGGACGCCCTACGAGCAGTACTTC; v_gene: TRBV11-2; abundance: .; d_gene: TRBD2; j_gene: TRBJ2-7
CDR3aa: CASSPRGGEATGELFF; CDR3nt: TGTGCCAGCAGTCCCCGAGGAGGGGAGGCCACCGGGGAGCTGTTTTTT; v_gene: TRBV6-6; abundance: .; d_gene: .; j_gene: TRBJ2-2
CDR3aa: CAWRRLAGDMHNEQFF; CDR3nt: TGTGCCTGGAGACGGCTAGCGGGGGATATGCACAATGAGCAGTTCTTC; v_gene: TRBV30; abundance: once; d_gene: TRBD2; j_gene: TRBJ2-1
CDR3aa: CASSLEGGVEAFF; CDR3nt: TGTGCCAGCAGCTTAGAGGGCGGGGTTGAAGCTTTCTTT; v_gene: TRBV7-9; abundance: once; d_gene: .; j_gene: TRBJ1-1
CDR3aa: CASSYGTGYERYF; CDR3nt: TGTGCCAGCAGCTACGGGACAGGGTATGAACGGTACTTC; v_gene: TRBV5-6; abundance: .; d_gene: TRBD1; j_gene: TRBJ2-7
CDR3aa: CASSPPSRPNEKLFF; CDR3nt: TGTGCCAGCAGCCCACCATCCAGGCCTAATGAAAAACTGTTTTTT; v_gene: TRBV7-9; abundance: .; d_gene: .; j_gene: TRBJ1-4
CDR3aa: CASSPAQLGNTEAFF; CDR3nt: TGTGCCAGCAGTCCAGCTCAACTAGGGAACACTGAAGCTTTCTTT; v_gene: TRBV28; abundance: .; d_gene: .; j_gene: TRBJ1-1
CDR3aa: CASSPAPGGEDTQYF; CDR3nt: TGCGCCAGCAGCCCCGCTCCGGGGGGGGAAGATACGCAGTATTTT; v_gene: TRBV4-1; abundance: .; d_gene: TRBD2; j_gene: TRBJ2-3